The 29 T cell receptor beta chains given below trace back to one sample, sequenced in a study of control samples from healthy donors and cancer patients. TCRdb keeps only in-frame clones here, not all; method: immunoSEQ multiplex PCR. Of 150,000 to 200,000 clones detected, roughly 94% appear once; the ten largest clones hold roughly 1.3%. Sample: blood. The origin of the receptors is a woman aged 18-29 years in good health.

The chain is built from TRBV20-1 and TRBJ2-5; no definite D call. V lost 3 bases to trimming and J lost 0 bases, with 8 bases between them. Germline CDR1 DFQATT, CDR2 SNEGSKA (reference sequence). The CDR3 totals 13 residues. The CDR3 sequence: CSASAQDQETQYF. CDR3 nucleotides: TGCAGTGCTAGTGCGCAAGACCAAGAGACCCAGTACTTC.

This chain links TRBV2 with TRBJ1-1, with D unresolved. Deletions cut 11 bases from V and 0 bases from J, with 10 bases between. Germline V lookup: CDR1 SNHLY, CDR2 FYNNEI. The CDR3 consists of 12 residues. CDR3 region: CAGSTLNTEAFF. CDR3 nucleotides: TGTGCCGGGTCCACACTGAACACTGAAGCTTTCTTT.

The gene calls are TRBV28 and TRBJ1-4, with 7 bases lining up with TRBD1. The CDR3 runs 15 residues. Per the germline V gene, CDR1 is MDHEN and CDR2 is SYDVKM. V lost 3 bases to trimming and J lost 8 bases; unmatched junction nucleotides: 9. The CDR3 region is CASSFQSTGEEKLFF. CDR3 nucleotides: TGTGCCAGCAGTTTCCAGTCCACAGGGGAAGAAAAACTGTTTTTT.

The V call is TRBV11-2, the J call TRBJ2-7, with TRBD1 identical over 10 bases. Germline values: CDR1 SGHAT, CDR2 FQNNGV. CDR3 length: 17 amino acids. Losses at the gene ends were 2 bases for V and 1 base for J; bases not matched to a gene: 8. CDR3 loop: CASSLNYDRGHSYEQYF. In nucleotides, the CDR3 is TGTGCCAGCAGCTTAAATTACGACAGGGGGCATTCCTACGAGCAGTACTTC.

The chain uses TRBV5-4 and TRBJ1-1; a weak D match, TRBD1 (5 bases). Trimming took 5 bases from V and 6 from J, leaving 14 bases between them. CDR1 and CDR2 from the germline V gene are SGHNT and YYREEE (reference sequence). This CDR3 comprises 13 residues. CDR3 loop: CASSSFPGAEAFF. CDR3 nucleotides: TGTGCCAGCAGTTCTTTTCCGGGGGCTGAAGCTTTCTTT.

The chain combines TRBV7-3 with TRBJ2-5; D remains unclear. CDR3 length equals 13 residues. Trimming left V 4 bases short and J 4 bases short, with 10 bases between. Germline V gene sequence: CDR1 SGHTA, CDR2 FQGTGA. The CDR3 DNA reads TGTGCCAGCAGCTCTCGGGCTGCAGAGACCCAGTACTTC. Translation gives CASSSRAAETQYF.

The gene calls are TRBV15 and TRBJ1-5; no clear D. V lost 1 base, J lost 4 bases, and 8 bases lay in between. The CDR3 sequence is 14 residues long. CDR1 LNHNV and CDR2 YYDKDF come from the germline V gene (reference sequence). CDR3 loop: CATSRGTKNQPQHF. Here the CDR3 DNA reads TGTGCCACCAGCAGAGGCACAAAAAATCAGCCCCAGCATTTT.

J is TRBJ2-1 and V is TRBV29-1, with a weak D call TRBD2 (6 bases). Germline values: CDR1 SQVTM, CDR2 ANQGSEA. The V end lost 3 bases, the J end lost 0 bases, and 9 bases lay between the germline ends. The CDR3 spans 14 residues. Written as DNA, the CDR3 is TGCAGCGTTGATGGAGGGAGCTCCTACAATGAGCAGTTCTTC. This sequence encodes CSVDGGSSYNEQFF.

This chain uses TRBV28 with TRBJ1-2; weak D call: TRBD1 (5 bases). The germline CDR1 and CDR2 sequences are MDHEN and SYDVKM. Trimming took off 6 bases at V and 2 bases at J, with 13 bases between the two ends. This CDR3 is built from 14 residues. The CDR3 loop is CASRDPGGNYGYTF. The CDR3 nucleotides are TGTGCCAGCAGGGACCCCGGGGGAAACTATGGCTACACCTTC.

The CDR3 nucleotides read TGTGCCAGCAACTCCGTTTTTACTAATGAAAAACTGTTTTTT. Residues: CASNSVFTNEKLFF. This rearrangement joins TRBV2 to TRBJ1-4; D remains ambiguous. Germline CDR1 and CDR2: SNHLY and FYNNEI. Trimming shortened V by 7 bases and J by 2 bases, and 11 bases separated the two germline ends. CDR3 length equals 14 residues.

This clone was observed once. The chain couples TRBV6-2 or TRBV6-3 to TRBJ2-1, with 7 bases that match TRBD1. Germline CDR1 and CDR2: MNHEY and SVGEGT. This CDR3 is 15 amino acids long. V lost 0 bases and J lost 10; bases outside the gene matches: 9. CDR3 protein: CASSYSVGTAREQFF. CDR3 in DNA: TGTGCCAGCAGTTACTCAGTAGGGACAGCTCGGGAGCAGTTCTTC.

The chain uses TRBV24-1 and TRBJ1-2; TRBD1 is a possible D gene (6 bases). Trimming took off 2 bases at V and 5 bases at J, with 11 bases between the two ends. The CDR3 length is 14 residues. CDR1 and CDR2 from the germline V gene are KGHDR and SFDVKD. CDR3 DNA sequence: TGTGCCACCAGTGATTCTACAGGGCTATATGGCTACACCTTC. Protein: CATSDSTGLYGYTF.

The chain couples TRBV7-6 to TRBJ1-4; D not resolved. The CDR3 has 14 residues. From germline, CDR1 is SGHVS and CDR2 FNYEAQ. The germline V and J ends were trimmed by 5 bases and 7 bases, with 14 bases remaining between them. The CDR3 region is CASSKQEMGEKLFF. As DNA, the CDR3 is TGTGCCAGCAGCAAGCAGGAGATGGGTGAAAAACTGTTTTTT.

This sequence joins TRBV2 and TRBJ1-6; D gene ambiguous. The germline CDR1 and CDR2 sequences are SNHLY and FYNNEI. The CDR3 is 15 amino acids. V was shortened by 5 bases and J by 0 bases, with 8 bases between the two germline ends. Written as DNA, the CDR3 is TGTGCCAGCAGTCAAAGGCGCTCCTATAATTCACCCCTCCACTTT. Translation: CASSQRRSYNSPLHF.

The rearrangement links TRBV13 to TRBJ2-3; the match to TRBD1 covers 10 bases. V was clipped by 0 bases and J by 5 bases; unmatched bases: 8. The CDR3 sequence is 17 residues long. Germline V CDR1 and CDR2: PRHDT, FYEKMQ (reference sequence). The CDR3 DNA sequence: TGTGCCAGCAGCTTAGGCCCGGACAGGGGGATTCGAGATACGCAGTATTTT. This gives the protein CASSLGPDRGIRDTQYF.

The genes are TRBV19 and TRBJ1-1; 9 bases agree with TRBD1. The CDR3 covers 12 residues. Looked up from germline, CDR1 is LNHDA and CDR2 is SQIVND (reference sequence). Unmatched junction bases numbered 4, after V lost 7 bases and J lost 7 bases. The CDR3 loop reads CASKGQGFEAFF. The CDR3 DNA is TGTGCCAGTAAGGGACAGGGTTTTGAAGCTTTCTTT.

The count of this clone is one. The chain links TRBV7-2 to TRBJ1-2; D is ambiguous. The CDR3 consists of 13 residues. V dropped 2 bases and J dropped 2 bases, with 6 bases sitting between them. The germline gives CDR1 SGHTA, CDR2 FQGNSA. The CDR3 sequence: CASSLRRNYGYTF. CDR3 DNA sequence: TGTGCCAGCAGCTTAAGACGGAACTATGGCTACACCTTC.

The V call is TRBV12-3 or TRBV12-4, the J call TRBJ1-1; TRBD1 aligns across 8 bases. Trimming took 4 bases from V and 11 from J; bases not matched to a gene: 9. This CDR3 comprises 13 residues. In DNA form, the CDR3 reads TGTGCCAGCAGTTCCACAGGGGGTATTAGGGCTTTCTTT. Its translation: CASSSTGGIRAFF.

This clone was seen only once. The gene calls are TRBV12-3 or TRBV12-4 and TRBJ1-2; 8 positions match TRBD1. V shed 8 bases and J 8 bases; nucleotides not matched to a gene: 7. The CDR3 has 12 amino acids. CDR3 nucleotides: TGTGCCAGCGCTGACAGGGGATACGGCTACACCTTC. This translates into CASADRGYGYTF.

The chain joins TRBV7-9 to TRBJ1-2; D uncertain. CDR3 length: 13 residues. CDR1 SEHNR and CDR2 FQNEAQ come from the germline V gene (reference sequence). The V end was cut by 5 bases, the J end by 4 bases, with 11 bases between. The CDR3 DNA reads TGTGCCAGCAGCCCGGACGGTACCTATGGCTACACCTTC. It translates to CASSPDGTYGYTF.

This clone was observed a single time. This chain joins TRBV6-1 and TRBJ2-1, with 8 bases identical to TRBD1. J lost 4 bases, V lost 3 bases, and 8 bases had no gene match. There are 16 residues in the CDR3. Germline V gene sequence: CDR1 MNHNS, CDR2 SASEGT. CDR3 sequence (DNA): TGTGCCAGCAGTGAGGCCAGGGGGCAACCTTACAATGAGCAGTTCTTC. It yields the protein CASSEARGQPYNEQFF.

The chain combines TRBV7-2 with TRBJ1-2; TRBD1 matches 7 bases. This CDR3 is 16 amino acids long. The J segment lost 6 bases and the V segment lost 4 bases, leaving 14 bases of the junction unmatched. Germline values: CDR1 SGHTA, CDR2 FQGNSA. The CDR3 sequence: CASSSSSRDSWNGYTF. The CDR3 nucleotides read TGTGCCAGCAGCTCCTCGTCCCGGGACAGTTGGAATGGCTACACCTTC.

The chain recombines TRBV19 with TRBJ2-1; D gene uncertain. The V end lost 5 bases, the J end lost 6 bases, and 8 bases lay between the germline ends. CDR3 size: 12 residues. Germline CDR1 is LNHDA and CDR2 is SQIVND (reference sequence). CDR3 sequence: CASSLNTNEQFF. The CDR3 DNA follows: TGTGCCAGTAGTCTCAACACCAATGAGCAGTTCTTC. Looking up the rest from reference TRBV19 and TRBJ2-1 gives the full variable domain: DGGITQSPKYLFRKEGQNVTLSCEQNLNHDAMYWYRQDPGQGLRLIYYSQIVNDFQKGDIAEGYSVSREKKESFPLTVTSAQKNPTAFYLCASSLNTNEQFFGPGTRLTVL.

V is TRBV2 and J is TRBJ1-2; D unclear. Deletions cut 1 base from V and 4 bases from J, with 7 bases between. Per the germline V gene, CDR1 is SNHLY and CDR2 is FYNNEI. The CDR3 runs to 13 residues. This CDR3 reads CASSEDRFYGYTF. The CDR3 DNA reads TGTGCCAGCAGTGAAGACCGTTTCTATGGCTACACCTTC.

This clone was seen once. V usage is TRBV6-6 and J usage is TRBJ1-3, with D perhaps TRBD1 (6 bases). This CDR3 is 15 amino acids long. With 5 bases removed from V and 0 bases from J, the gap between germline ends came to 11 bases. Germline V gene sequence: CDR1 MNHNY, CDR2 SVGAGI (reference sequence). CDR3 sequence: CASSRGHLSGNTIYF. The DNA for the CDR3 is TGTGCCAGCAGTAGGGGACATCTCTCTGGAAACACCATATATTTT.

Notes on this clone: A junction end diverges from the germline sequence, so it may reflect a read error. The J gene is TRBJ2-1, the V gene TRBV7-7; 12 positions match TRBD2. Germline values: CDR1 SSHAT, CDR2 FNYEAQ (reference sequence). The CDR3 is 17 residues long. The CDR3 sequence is CASSLELAGGPNNEQFF. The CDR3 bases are TGTGCTAGCAGCTTAGAACTAGCGGGGGGCCCTAACAATGAGCAGTTCTTC.

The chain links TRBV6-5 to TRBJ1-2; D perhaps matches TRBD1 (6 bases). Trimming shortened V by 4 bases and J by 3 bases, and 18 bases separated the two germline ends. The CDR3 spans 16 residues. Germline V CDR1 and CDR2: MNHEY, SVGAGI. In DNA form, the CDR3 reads TGTGCCAGCAGTTCGGAGCGGGGGCGGTCGGACTATGGCTACACCTTC. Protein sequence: CASSSERGRSDYGYTF.

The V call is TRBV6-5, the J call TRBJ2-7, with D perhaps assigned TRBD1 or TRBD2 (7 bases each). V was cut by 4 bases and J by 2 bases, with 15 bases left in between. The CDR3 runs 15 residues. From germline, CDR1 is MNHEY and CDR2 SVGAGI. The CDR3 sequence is CASSFSGGQTYEQYF. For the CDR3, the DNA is TGTGCCAGCAGTTTCTCGGGGGGACAGACCTACGAGCAGTACTTC.

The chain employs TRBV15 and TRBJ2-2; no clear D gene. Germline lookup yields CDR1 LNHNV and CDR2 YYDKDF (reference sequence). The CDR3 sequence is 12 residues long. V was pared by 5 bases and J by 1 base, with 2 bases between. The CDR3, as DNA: TGTGCCACCAGCGAGAACACCGGGGAGCTGTTTTTT. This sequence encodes CATSENTGELFF.